This TCR beta chain was retrieved from a study of breast tumors, draining lymph nodes, adjacent tissues. Overall study findings and caveats: Luminal-like breast cancer showed significantly higher tumor–nontumor repertoire similarity than basal-like.

Samples came from axillary lymph nodes draining the breast cancer. The ends lost 1 base at V and 0 bases at J; junction bases unmatched: 8. This CDR3 is 18 amino acids long. TCRdb processed the multiplex PCR reads anew with MiXCR; each CDR3 protein has one entry. The sample holds 85,000 to 130,000 distinct CDR3 sequences; 30% are singletons and the top ten take approximately 5%. A word on this clonotype: Its specificity is not known.

The sample was axillary lymph node tissue. This chain links TRBV12-3 or TRBV12-4 with TRBJ2-3; 9 nucleotides match TRBD2. The sequence derives from a female donor with breast cancer. Some clones in this sample may be carry-over from other donors' samples. This chain's CDR3 is CASSLVAGGLGSTDTQYF. CDR3 nucleotides: TGTGCCAGCAGTTTAGTGGCGGGGGGGCTTGGGAGCACAGATACGCAGTATTTT.